The 10 T cell receptor beta chains presented below share a single source sample, sequenced in a study of cytomegalovirus exposure and HLA in healthy donors. PCR primers comprised 60 Vbeta and 13 Jbeta primers. Some clones are missing from TCRdb's copy, which holds only in-frame ones; the method was immunoSEQ multiplex PCR. The repertoire consists of around 100,000 clones, with around 62% occurring once and the leading ten covering around 4%. Specimen: PBMCs. The origin of the receptors is a man in his thirties or forties in good health and CMV-seropositive.

Here the CDR3 DNA reads TGTGCCAGCAGTGGTCATGTTACTGAAGCTTTCTTT. It encodes CASSGHVTEAFF. The chain employs TRBV2 and TRBJ1-1; no clear D. Trimming cost V 4 bases and J 5 bases, with 8 bases left between them. The germline V gene has CDR1 SNHLY and CDR2 FYNNEI. This CDR3 region has 12 residues.

This clone occurred a few times. This chain uses TRBV9 with TRBJ1-1, with D unclear. V dropped 4 bases and J dropped 1 base, with 11 bases sitting between them. Germline V CDR1 and CDR2: SGDLS, YYNGEE. This CDR3 is built from 14 residues. The CDR3 coding sequence is TGTGCCAGCAGCCCCGGGTCTCAGAACACTGAAGCTTTCTTT. This codes for CASSPGSQNTEAFF.

This sequence joins TRBV5-1 and TRBJ1-5; possibly TRBD1 for D (5 bases). The germline gives CDR1 SGHRS, CDR2 YFSETQ. The V gene lost 1 base and the J gene lost 6 bases, with 17 bases spanning the gap. CDR3 length equals 16 residues. CDR3 in DNA: TGCGCCAGCAGCTTGATGGGCCCGGGGGGTGGTCAGCCCCAGCATTTT. Translated, it gives CASSLMGPGGGQPQHF. The full variable domain, in which reference TRBV5-1 and TRBJ1-5 provide the parts outside the CDR3, is KAGVTQTPRYLIKTRGQQVTLSCSPISGHRSVSWYQQTPGQGLQFLFEYFSETQRNKGNFPGRFSGRQFSNSRSEMNVSTLELGDSALYLCASSLMGPGGGQPQHFGDGTRLSIL.

The chain uses TRBV11-3 and TRBJ2-3; TRBD1 might be the D (6 bases). V lost 6 bases to trimming and J lost 2 bases, with 18 bases between them. There are 16 residues in the CDR3. CDR1 and CDR2 from the germline V gene are SGHNT and YENEEA. CDR3 region: CASSGGLMSPTDTQYF. The CDR3 DNA reads as TGTGCCAGCAGTGGGGGCCTAATGTCCCCCACAGATACGCAGTATTTT.

This clone was recorded a few times. The rearrangement joins TRBV7-2 to TRBJ2-7; 9 bases map to TRBD1. The CDR3 spans 15 residues. The V and J ends lost 2 bases and 7 bases, in that order; junction bases with no gene match: 9. CDR1 and CDR2 (germline): SGHTA, FQGNSA. The CDR3 coding sequence is TGTGCCAGCAGCTTATCCGGGACAGGGCTGTGGGAGCAGTACTTC. It encodes CASSLSGTGLWEQYF.

This clone was seen more than once but under ten times. The chain carries TRBV2 and TRBJ2-7; 9 nucleotides line up with TRBD1. The CDR3 loop spans 17 amino acids. With V trimmed by 3 bases and J by 7 bases, 16 bases remained unmatched. CDR1 is SNHLY and CDR2 is FYNNEI in the germline V gene. The CDR3 DNA follows: TGTGCCAGCAGTGAGATGGGTTCGGGGACAGGGTTGGGGGAGCAGTACTTC. This translates into CASSEMGSGTGLGEQYF.

The genes are TRBV28 and TRBJ1-5; the D gene is possibly TRBD1 (6 bases). This CDR3 region has 14 residues. Germline V CDR1 and CDR2: MDHEN, SYDVKM. V was clipped by 6 bases and J by 4 bases, with 13 bases between them. CDR3 in amino acids: CASRRQGQNQPQHF. CDR3 in DNA: TGTGCCAGCAGGAGGCAGGGGCAAAATCAGCCCCAGCATTTT. The variable domain in full, with the rest retrieved from reference TRBV28 and TRBJ1-5, is DVKVTQSSRYLVKRTGEKVFLECVQDMDHENMFWYRQDPGLGLRLIYFSYDVKMKEKGDIPEGYSVSREKKERFSLILESASTNQTSMYLCASRRQGQNQPQHFGDGTRLSIL.

CDR3 amino acids: CSVERVGDTEAFF. CDR3 sequence (DNA): TGCAGCGTTGAAAGGGTAGGGGACACTGAAGCTTTCTTT. V gene TRBV29-1 combines with J gene TRBJ1-1; maybe TRBD1 (5 bases). V gave up 2 bases and J gave up 3 bases, with 10 bases separating them. The CDR3 consists of 13 residues. CDR1 SQVTM and CDR2 ANQGSEA come from the germline V gene.

The V and J genes are TRBV7-3 and TRBJ2-1, with 10 bases identical to TRBD2. There are 19 residues in the CDR3. Germline CDR1 SGHTA, CDR2 FQGTGA. With 1 base clipped from V and 3 bases from J, the junction kept 12 bases outside the gene matches. CDR3 region: CASSLRDSGGTFLYNEQFF. In nucleotides, the CDR3 is TGTGCCAGCAGCTTAAGGGATAGCGGGGGGACCTTCCTCTACAATGAGCAGTTCTTC.

This clone showed up just a few times. This chain uses TRBV6-5 with TRBJ2-5; TRBD1 is a possible D gene (5 bases). The J call may be wrong; the DNA end is better matched by TRBJ2-7. The CDR3 covers 13 residues. The germline gives CDR1 MNHEY, CDR2 SVGAGI. The CDR3 protein is CASRTTARYEQYF. The CDR3 nucleotides read TGTGCCAGCAGAACGACAGCGCGCTACGAGCAGTACTTC.